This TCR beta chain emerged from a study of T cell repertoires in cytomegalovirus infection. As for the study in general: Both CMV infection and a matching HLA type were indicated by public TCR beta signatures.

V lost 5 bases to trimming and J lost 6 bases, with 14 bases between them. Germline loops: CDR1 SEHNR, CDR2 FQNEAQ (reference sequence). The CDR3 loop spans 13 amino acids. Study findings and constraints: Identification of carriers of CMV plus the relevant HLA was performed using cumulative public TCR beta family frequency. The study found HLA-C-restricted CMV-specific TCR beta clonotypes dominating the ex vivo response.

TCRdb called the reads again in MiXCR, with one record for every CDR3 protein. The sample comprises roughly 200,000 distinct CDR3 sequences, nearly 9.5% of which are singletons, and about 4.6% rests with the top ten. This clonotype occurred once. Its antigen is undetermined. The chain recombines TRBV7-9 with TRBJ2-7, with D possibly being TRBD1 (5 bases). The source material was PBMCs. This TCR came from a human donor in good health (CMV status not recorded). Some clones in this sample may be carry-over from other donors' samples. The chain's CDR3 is CASSLPPGLEQYF. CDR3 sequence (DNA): TGTGCCAGCAGCCTACCCCCAGGGCTCGAGCAGTACTTC.